This note documents a single T cell receptor (beta chain) sequence. The antigen remains undetermined. The length of the CDR3 is 15 residues. The junction had 6 bases not matched to a gene; V was cut back by 0 bases and J by 4 bases. The V gene's germline CDR1 is MNHNY and CDR2 SVGAGI (reference sequence). Over 95% purity was reached by all sorted populations. This sample was taken from a study of beta chain features in type 1 diabetes. Study at large: Healthy donors resembled patients in age, gender and cell yields.

Of the isolated RNA, all was reverse transcribed, and so the sequenced material was expressed TCRB transcripts. Clones were sequenced by immunoSEQ multiplex PCR, and TCRdb holds only the in-frame ones, with some missing. Of about 260,000 clones listed, around 24% are singletons. Study-wide findings and caveats: Type 1 diabetes patients had TCRB CDR3s that were shorter (moderately but significantly so) in all four CD4+ subsets.

The rearrangement joins TRBV6-6 to TRBJ2-7; 7 bases map to TRBD2. Sequenced: naive CD4+ T cells from blood. This TCR derives from a woman between 25 and 40 years old with type 1 diabetes. CDR3 sequence reads: CASSYSDAGVYEQYF. The DNA for the CDR3 is TGTGCCAGCAGTTACTCGGATGCGGGAGTGTACGAGCAGTACTTC.